This T cell receptor beta chain was recovered during a study of beta chain features in type 1 diabetes. This CDR3 has 13 amino acids. Germline V gene data show CDR1 as SNHLY and CDR2 as FYNNEI. V was clipped by 4 bases and J by 7 bases, with 11 bases between them. The table lists this clone with a few counts. Its matching antigen is unknown. Blood was drawn once from each donor into heparinised tubes. The draws averaged about 0.12 L. Points from the study as a whole: At VDJ recombination sites, type 1 diabetes patients had fewer insertions and more deleted nucleotides.

Sequencing targeted expressed TCRB transcripts, as all isolated RNA had been reverse transcribed. The data were produced by immunoSEQ multiplex PCR, yet TCRdb's version contains in-frame clones alone and is incomplete. The data contain a few hundred thousand clones, 27% of them seen just once; the ten biggest clones take up 3.5% to 4%. The sample was central memory CD4+ T cells from blood. The V and J genes are TRBV2 and TRBJ2-1; D is perhaps TRBD1 (6 bases). The TCR originated in a man aged 30 to 45 in good health. CDR3 sequence: CASSVQGGNEQFF. The CDR3, as DNA: TGTGCCAGCAGTGTACAGGGTGGGAATGAGCAGTTCTTC.